A selection of T cell receptor beta chains follows, all from one sample in a study of human CD4 T cells and Enterobacteriaceae. Generated by immunoSEQ multiplex PCR, the TCRdb table keeps only in-frame clones and is missing some. The sample has tens of thousands of clones; 82% are singletons. Sequencing was carried out using memory CD4+ T cells from blood. The receptors were sampled from a human donor in good health. Each CDR3 is given with its conserved first and last residue. D genes are given only for firm matches. Clone size is given for some rows only: seen once, a few or many times, or a class if the clone is expanded.

V gene,J gene,D gene,clone size,CDR3 DNA,CDR3 protein
TRBV4-1,TRBJ1-1,.,.,TGCGCCAGCAGCCTGAGGGGGGAACTAGAAGCTTTCTTT,CASSLRGELEAFF
TRBV11-3,TRBJ2-1,.,.,TGTGCCAGCAGCTCCAGAGATGAGCAGTTCTTC,CASSSRDEQFF
TRBV28,TRBJ1-4,.,once,TGTGCCAGCAGCCCGACAGGCCCTAATGAAAAACTGTTTTTT,CASSPTGPNEKLFF
TRBV27,TRBJ2-5,.,.,TGTGCCAGCAGTTTATCAACTAGCCATCAAGAGACCCAGTACTTC,CASSLSTSHQETQYF
TRBV19,TRBJ2-2,.,few,TGTGCCAGTAGTATAGTTCCTAGCTTGAACACCGGGGAGCTGTTTTTT,CASSIVPSLNTGELFF
TRBV27,TRBJ2-1,TRBD1,.,TGTGCCAGCAGTCGCTCTCCGGGACAGGGGCTTAATGAGCAGTTCTTC,CASSRSPGQGLNEQFF
TRBV7-9,TRBJ2-1,.,.,TGTGCCAGCAGCCCGGACTGGAGCTCCTACAATGAGCAGTTCTTC,CASSPDWSSYNEQFF
TRBV14,TRBJ2-1,TRBD2,.,TGTGCCAGCAGCCTACTAGCGGGAGGGCCCGGCAATGAGCAGTTCTTC,CASSLLAGGPGNEQFF
TRBV6-5,TRBJ2-2,.,once,TGTGCCAGCAGTCTTAGCACCGGGGAGCTGTTTTTT,CASSLSTGELFF
TRBV27,TRBJ2-1,TRBD2,.,TGTGCCAGCAGTTCCCCGACTAGCGGGTTTATTCCGTTCTCCTACAATGAGCAGTTCTTC,CASSSPTSGFIPFSYNEQFF
TRBV5-4,TRBJ1-1,.,.,TGTGCCAGCAGCTTGGAACGGGAAGCTTTCTTT,CASSLEREAFF
TRBV5-1,TRBJ1-1,.,.,TGCGCCAGTAGCTTGGATTTGAACACTGAAGCTTTCTTT,CASSLDLNTEAFF
TRBV5-1,TRBJ2-3,.,.,TGCGCCAGCAGCTTGGCCACCGGGGCTAGGGCAGATACGCAGTATTTT,CASSLATGARADTQYF
TRBV11-2,TRBJ2-7,.,.,TGTGCCAGCAGCATCGGGCCCACAGGAGGCTACGAGCAGTACTTC,CASSIGPTGGYEQYF
TRBV5-1,TRBJ2-2,TRBD1,.,TGCGCCAGCAGATTCTCGACAGGGGTGGTTCCGGCCGGGGAGCTGTTTTTT,CASRFSTGVVPAGELFF
TRBV7-3,TRBJ2-2,.,.,TGTGCCAGCGCCCCCGGTTCAGGCCCGACCGGGGAGCTGTTTTTT,CASAPGSGPTGELFF
TRBV7-3,TRBJ2-3,TRBD2,.,TGTGCCAGCAGCCCTAGCGGAAGCACAGATACGCAGTATTTT,CASSPSGSTDTQYF
TRBV5-1,TRBJ2-7,.,.,TGCGCCAGCAGCCCGGGACTCGGAGTTACCGAGCAGTACTTC,CASSPGLGVTEQYF
TRBV7-3,TRBJ2-1,.,medium-sized,TGTGCCAGCAGCTTAACCGGGGGACAAGACAATGAGCAGTTCTTC,CASSLTGGQDNEQFF
TRBV5-1,TRBJ1-4,TRBD1,.,TGCGCCAGCAGCGATGACAGGGAGTTGGGAAAACTGTTTTTT,CASSDDRELGKLFF
TRBV9,TRBJ2-1,TRBD2,.,TGTGCCAGCAGCTCCCAACCGGGACTAGCGGCCTACAATGAGCAGTTCTTC,CASSSQPGLAAYNEQFF
TRBV2,TRBJ1-2,.,.,TGTGCCAGCAGTCCTCGGACGGGAAAGAGCTATGGCTACACCTTC,CASSPRTGKSYGYTF
TRBV19,TRBJ1-2,TRBD1,few,TGTGCCAGTAACTCAAGGGACAGGGGAAACTATGGCTACACCTTC,CASNSRDRGNYGYTF
TRBV7-9,TRBJ2-7,.,.,TGTGCCAGCAGCTTTTGGCAGGGGAACCTCTACGAGCAGTACTTC,CASSFWQGNLYEQYF
TRBV18,TRBJ2-2,.,.,TGTGCCAGCTCACCTCCGTCCACGTCCAGGGACACCGGGGAGCTGTTTTTT,CASSPPSTSRDTGELFF
TRBV11-1,TRBJ2-3,.,.,TGTGCCAGCAGCTTAGGAGGGGCCCATAAGGGAGATACGCAGTATTTT,CASSLGGAHKGDTQYF
TRBV7-9,TRBJ2-7,TRBD2,.,TGTGCCAGCAGCTTAGCACCCCCAGGTAGCGGGGAGGACGAGCAGTACTTC,CASSLAPPGSGEDEQYF
TRBV11-3,TRBJ2-2,TRBD2,once,TGTGCCAGCAGCTTCGGAGGAGTTTGGGGACTAGCGGGAGCTGCCGGGGAGCTGTTTTTT,CASSFGGVWGLAGAAGELFF
TRBV11-3,TRBJ2-2,.,few,TGTGCCAGCAGCTTAGGGTCAATGAACACCGGGGAGCTGTTTTTT,CASSLGSMNTGELFF
TRBV19,TRBJ2-6,.,.,TGTGCCAGTAGTACCCAATCTGGGGCCAACGTCCTGACTTTC,CASSTQSGANVLTF
TRBV18,TRBJ1-1,.,.,TGTGCCAGCTCACCCAGGGGCCCGAGAACTGAAGCTTTCTTT,CASSPRGPRTEAFF
TRBV18,TRBJ1-1,.,.,TGTGCCAGCTCACTTAACACGCTTCGAGGGGAGGAGAACACTGAAGCTTTCTTT,CASSLNTLRGEENTEAFF
TRBV19,TRBJ2-1,.,.,TGTGCCAGTAGTTCAGGATCAGGGAATGGTGAGCAGTTCTTC,CASSSGSGNGEQFF
TRBV4-2,TRBJ2-7,TRBD2,.,TGTGCCAGCAGCCAGGAACTAGCGGGATCGCGCGAGCAGTACTTC,CASSQELAGSREQYF
TRBV19,TRBJ1-5,.,.,TGTGCCAGTAGTATGAGGCAGGGGAATCAGCCCCAGCATTTT,CASSMRQGNQPQHF
TRBV6-1,TRBJ2-3,TRBD2,once,TGTGCCAGCAAGCCGCTAGCGGGAGCAGATACGCAGTATTTT,CASKPLAGADTQYF
TRBV27,TRBJ1-4,.,.,TGTGCCAGCAGTTTAGACGGAGGTTCGGAGGAAAAACTGTTTTTT,CASSLDGGSEEKLFF
TRBV6-6,TRBJ2-1,.,.,TGTGCCAGCAGTGCCGGGTACCAAACCCGTTACAATGAGCAGTTCTTC,CASSAGYQTRYNEQFF
TRBV28,TRBJ1-5,.,.,TGTGCCAGCAGTCGCGACAGGAGGAGCAATCAGCCCCAGCATTTT,CASSRDRRSNQPQHF
TRBV7-9,TRBJ1-1,.,.,TGTGCCAGCAGCCTACCCCCCACTGAAGCTTTCTTT,CASSLPPTEAFF
TRBV28,TRBJ1-1,.,.,TGTGCCAGCAGTTTATGGGGAGGGACTGAAGCTTTCTTT,CASSLWGGTEAFF
TRBV6-1,TRBJ2-2,.,.,TGTGCCAGCAGTGTACAGGGAAGGCGGGATACCGGGGAGCTGTTTTTT,CASSVQGRRDTGELFF
TRBV6-4,TRBJ2-3,.,.,TGTGCCAGCAGTGACTCGATAATAGATATGCAGTATTTT,CASSDSIIDMQYF
TRBV2,TRBJ2-2,.,.,TGTGCCAGCAGTCCCACAGGGAGTGACACCGGGGAGCTGTTTTTT,CASSPTGSDTGELFF
TRBV6-1,TRBJ1-4,.,.,TGTGCCACCACGGAAGACGGGGTGGAAAAACTGTTTTTT,CATTEDGVEKLFF
TRBV5-1,TRBJ2-5,.,once,TGCGCCAGCAGCTTGGGCCCGGGTGGGGCGGAGACCCAGTACTTC,CASSLGPGGAETQYF
TRBV10-3,TRBJ1-4,TRBD1,.,TGTGCCATCAGTGCGGCGACAGGGGAGAGGGATGAAAAACTGTTTTTT,CAISAATGERDEKLFF
TRBV25-1,TRBJ2-5,.,.,TGTGCCAGCAGTGAATCAGGGTATACTGTCGAGACCCAGTACTTC,CASSESGYTVETQYF
TRBV7-2,TRBJ1-2,.,.,TGTGCCTCCCACAGGTTTAACTATGGCTACACCTTC,CASHRFNYGYTF
TRBV28,TRBJ1-4,.,.,TGTGCCAGCAGTCCTACGGGACCAAATGAAAAACTGTTTTTT,CASSPTGPNEKLFF
TRBV5-1,TRBJ1-1,.,.,TGCGCCAGCAGCCCGGGGACCATAAGGTCGAACGCTGAAGCTTTCTTT,CASSPGTIRSNAEAFF
TRBV7-2,TRBJ1-5,TRBD1,medium-sized,TGTGCCAGCAGCTTAGGGGGGCAGGGGGCGAGTCAGCCCCAGCATTTT,CASSLGGQGASQPQHF
TRBV7-2,TRBJ2-7,.,.,TGTGCCAGCAGCCCCTATGAACGAAGCTCCTACGAGCAGTACTTC,CASSPYERSSYEQYF
TRBV2,TRBJ2-1,.,.,TGTGCCAGCAGTGAAGTCAGGGGCTCCTACAATGAGCAGTTCTTC,CASSEVRGSYNEQFF
TRBV28,TRBJ1-3,TRBD1,.,TGTGCCAGCAGGGGACAGGGGTTTGGAAACACCATATATTTT,CASRGQGFGNTIYF
TRBV28,TRBJ1-1,.,few,TGTGCCAGCAGTCTCCACCTTGAAGCTTTCTTT,CASSLHLEAFF
TRBV2,TRBJ2-3,TRBD2,.,TGTGCCAGCAGCCCCCTCGGGAGGGCCGAGACAGATACGCAGTATTTT,CASSPLGRAETDTQYF
TRBV5-1,TRBJ2-1,.,once,TGCGCCAGCAGCTTGAATTCCCGGAGAGAGCAGTTCTTC,CASSLNSRREQFF